This T cell receptor beta chain was profiled in a study of neurological immune-mediated disorders. MiXCR, run by TCRdb on the 5' RACE reads, gives a single entry per CDR3 protein. The sample lists approximately 82,000 distinct CDR3 sequences, 2.6% occurring once. This clonotype was observed at least ten times. Trimming cost V 7 bases and J 3 bases, with 16 bases left between them. The V gene's germline CDR1 is DFQATT and CDR2 SNEGSKA (reference sequence). The CDR3 is 13 amino acids. The receptor comes from a woman aged 25 to 45 with multiple sclerosis. The chain is built from TRBV20-1 and TRBJ2-7; D unclear. Sequenced sample: PBMCs. The CDR3 coding sequence is TGCAGTGGGACCGAGCCTAATTTCTACGAGCAGTACTTC. It is translated as CSGTEPNFYEQYF.